This entry describes one T cell receptor beta chain. The entry originates in a study of shared clonotypes between healthy human individuals. TCRdb's copy holds only in-frame clones and misses some; the assay was immunoSEQ multiplex PCR. This table has 800,000 or so clones, about 96% appearing once. Per germline, CDR1 SGHRS and CDR2 YFSETQ. This CDR3 contains 14 residues. V dropped 3 bases and J dropped 7 bases, with 13 bases sitting between them. Naivety among CD8 cells was defined by CD45RO negativity and positive CCR7 selection, thereby excluding terminally differentiated effector memory CD45RA+ cells.

The receptor's source is a man aged 25-45 years in good health. The rearrangement links TRBV5-1 to TRBJ2-2; TRBD2 is a possible D gene (5 bases). Sequencing was carried out using naive CD8+ T cells sorted from blood. The CDR3 region has the DNA TGCGCCAGCAGCTCTAGCTACAAGTACGGGGAGCTGTTTTTT. Amino acid sequence: CASSSSYKYGELFF.